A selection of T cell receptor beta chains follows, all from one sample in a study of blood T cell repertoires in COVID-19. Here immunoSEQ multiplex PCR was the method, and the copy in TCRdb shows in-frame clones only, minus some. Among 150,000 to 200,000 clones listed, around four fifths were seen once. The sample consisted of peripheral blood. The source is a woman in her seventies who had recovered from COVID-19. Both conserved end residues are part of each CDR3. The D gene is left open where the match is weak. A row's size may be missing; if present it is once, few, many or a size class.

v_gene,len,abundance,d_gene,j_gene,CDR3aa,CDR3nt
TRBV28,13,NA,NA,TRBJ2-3,CASSPLSPDTQYF,TGTGCCAGCAGTCCCCTGTCCCCAGATACGCAGTATTTT
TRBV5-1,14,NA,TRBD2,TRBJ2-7,CASSFGLAGSEQYF,TGCGCCAGCAGCTTTGGCCTAGCGGGAAGCGAGCAGTACTTC
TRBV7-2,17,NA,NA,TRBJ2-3,CASSPVGGATSTDTQYF,TGTGCCAGCAGCCCCGTCGGAGGGGCGACTAGCACAGATACGCAGTATTTT
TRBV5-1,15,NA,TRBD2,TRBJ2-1,CASSLDGGGADEQFF,TGCGCCAGCAGCTTGGACGGCGGGGGGGCGGATGAGCAGTTCTTC
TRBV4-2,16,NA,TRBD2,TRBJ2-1,CASSPGVGRAGNEQFF,TGTGCCAGCAGCCCAGGTGTCGGGAGGGCGGGTAATGAGCAGTTCTTC
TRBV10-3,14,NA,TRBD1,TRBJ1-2,CAIRGTGGNYGYTF,TGTGCCATCAGGGGGACAGGGGGTAACTATGGCTACACCTTC
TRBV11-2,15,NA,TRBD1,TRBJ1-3,CASSSGTGRGNTIYF,TGTGCCAGCAGCTCCGGGACAGGGAGAGGAAACACCATATATTTT
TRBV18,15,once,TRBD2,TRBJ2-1,CASSWTSGTNNEQFF,TGTGCCAGCTCGTGGACTAGCGGAACCAACAATGAGCAGTTCTTC
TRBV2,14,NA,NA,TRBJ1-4,CASSGRQPNEKLFF,TGTGCCAGCAGTGGGCGGCAGCCTAATGAAAAACTGTTTTTT
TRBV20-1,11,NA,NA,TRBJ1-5,CSASIQAAQHF,TGCAGTGCTAGTATACAGGCGGCCCAGCATTTT
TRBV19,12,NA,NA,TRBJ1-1,CASTRGNTEAFF,TGTGCCAGTACGCGGGGGAACACTGAAGCTTTCTTT
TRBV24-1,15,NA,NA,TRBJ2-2,CATSTETTGTGELFF,TGTGCCACCAGTACAGAGACTACGGGGACCGGGGAGCTGTTTTTT
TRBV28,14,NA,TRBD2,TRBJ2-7,CASRGAGRSYEQYF,TGTGCCAGCAGAGGAGCGGGAAGGTCCTACGAGCAGTACTTC
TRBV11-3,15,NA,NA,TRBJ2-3,CASRGGAGSTDTQYF,TGTGCCAGCAGGGGTGGGGCAGGGAGCACAGATACGCAGTATTTT
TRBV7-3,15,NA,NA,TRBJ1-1,CASSALGGMNTEAFF,TGTGCCAGCAGCGCGCTCGGCGGTATGAACACTGAAGCTTTCTTT
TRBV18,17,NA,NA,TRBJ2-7,CASSPWALTGNTYEQYF,TGTGCCAGCTCCCCCTGGGCCCTAACAGGGAACACCTACGAGCAGTACTTC
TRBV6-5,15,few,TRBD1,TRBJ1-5,CASGYRGRSNQPQHF,TGTGCCAGCGGGTACAGGGGAAGGAGCAATCAGCCCCAGCATTTT
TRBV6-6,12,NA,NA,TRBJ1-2,CASTQEGSGYTF,TGTGCCAGCACCCAGGAGGGGTCTGGCTACACCTTC
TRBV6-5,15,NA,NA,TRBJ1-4,CASSYGSTTNEKLFF,TGTGCCAGCAGTTATGGCTCCACAACTAATGAAAAACTGTTTTTT
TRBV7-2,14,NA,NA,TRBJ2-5,CASSLVLGRETQYF,TGTGCCAGCAGCTTAGTTTTGGGGAGGGAGACCCAGTACTTC
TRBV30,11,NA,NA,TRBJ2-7,CAWSVLYEQYF,TGTGCCTGGAGTGTACTGTACGAGCAGTACTTC
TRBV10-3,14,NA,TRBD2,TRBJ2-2,CATLSGRDTGELFF,TGTGCCACCCTCAGCGGGAGGGACACCGGGGAGCTGTTTTTT
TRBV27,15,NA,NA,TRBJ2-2,CASSGSWGGTGELFF,TGTGCCAGCAGCGGGAGCTGGGGTGGCACCGGGGAGCTGTTTTTT
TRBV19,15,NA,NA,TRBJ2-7,CASRWGGGGSYEQYF,TGTGCCAGCCGTTGGGGGGGCGGCGGCTCCTACGAGCAGTACTTC
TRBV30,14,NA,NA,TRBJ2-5,CAWSGGGTQETQYF,TGTGCCTGGAGTGGAGGAGGGACCCAAGAGACCCAGTACTTC
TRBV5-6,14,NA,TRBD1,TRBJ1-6,CASSLAGGSSPLHF,TGTGCCAGCAGCTTGGCAGGGGGCTCTTCACCCCTCCACTTT
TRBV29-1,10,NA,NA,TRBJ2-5,CSVDSETQYF,TGCAGCGTTGATTCGGAGACCCAGTACTTC
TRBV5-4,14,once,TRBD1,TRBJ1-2,CASSQGARNYGYTF,TGTGCCAGCAGCCAGGGGGCGCGTAACTATGGCTACACCTTC